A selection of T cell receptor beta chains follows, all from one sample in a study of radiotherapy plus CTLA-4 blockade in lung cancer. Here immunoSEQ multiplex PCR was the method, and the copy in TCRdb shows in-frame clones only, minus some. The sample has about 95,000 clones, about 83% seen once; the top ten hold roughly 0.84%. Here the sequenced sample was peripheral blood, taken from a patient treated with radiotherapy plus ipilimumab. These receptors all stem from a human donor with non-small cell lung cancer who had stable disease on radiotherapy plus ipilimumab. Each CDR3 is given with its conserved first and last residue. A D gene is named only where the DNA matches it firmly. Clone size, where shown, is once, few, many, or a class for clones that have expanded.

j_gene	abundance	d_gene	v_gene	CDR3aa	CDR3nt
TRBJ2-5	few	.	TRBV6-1	CSSVGRYQETQYF	TGTAGCTCTGTGGGGAGGTACCAAGAGACCCAGTACTTC
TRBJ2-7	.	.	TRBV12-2	CASRLGLRGSDEQYF	TGTGCAAGTCGCTTAGGACTCAGGGGGAGCGACGAGCAGTACTTC
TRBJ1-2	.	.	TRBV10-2	CASRETGPYGYTF	TGCGCCAGCAGGGAGACAGGACCCTATGGCTACACCTTC
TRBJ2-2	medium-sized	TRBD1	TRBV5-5	CASRPTGGADTGELFF	TGTGCCAGCAGACCGACAGGGGGCGCGGACACCGGGGAGCTGTTTTTT
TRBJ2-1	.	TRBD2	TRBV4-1	CASSPGLAGGDEQFF	TGCGCCAGCAGCCCTGGACTAGCGGGAGGTGATGAGCAGTTCTTC
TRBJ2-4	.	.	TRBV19	CASSEVPSRLAKNIQYF	TGTGCCAGTAGTGAGGTTCCCAGCCGGCTAGCCAAAAACATTCAGTACTTC
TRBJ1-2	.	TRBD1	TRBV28	CASSPLDRGIDYGYTF	TGTGCCAGCAGCCCCCTCGACAGGGGTATTGACTATGGCTACACCTTC
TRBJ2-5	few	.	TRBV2	CASSATLGTEGQETQYF	TGTGCCAGCAGTGCAACCTTAGGGACTGAGGGGCAAGAGACCCAGTACTTC
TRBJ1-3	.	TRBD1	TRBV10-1	CASSRGLATGDSGNTIYF	TGCGCCAGCAGCCGCGGACTCGCTACAGGGGATTCTGGAAACACCATATATTTT
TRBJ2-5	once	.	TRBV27	CASSLFLGETQYF	TGTGCCAGCAGTTTATTCTTAGGAGAGACCCAGTACTTC
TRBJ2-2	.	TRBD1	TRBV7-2	CASSSTGAVPGELFF	TGTGCCAGCAGCTCAACAGGGGCGGTACCCGGGGAGCTGTTTTTT
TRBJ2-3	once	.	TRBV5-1	CASALLGSGTDTQYF	TGCGCCAGCGCCCTCCTAGGGTCGGGCACAGATACGCAGTATTTT
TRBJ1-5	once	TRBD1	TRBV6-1	CASSESVDRGNQPQHF	TGTGCCAGCAGTGAATCGGTGGACAGGGGCAATCAGCCCCAGCATTTT
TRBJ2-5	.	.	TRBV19	CASSLGETQYF	TGTGCCAGTAGTCTGGGAGAGACCCAGTACTTC
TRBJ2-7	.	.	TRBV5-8	CASSPGGQGSYEQYF	TGTGCCAGCAGCCCCGGAGGGCAGGGGTCCTACGAGCAGTACTTC
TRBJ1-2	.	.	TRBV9	CASSARREGGYGYTF	TGTGCCAGCAGCGCCCGCAGGGAGGGAGGCTATGGCTACACCTTC
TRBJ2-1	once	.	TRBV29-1	CSVEGGVINEQFF	TGCAGCGTTGAAGGGGGCGTAATTAATGAGCAGTTCTTC
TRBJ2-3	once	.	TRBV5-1	CASSLGQGGDTQYF	TGCGCCAGCAGCTTGGGGCAGGGGGGAGATACGCAGTATTTT
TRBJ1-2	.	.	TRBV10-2	CASKDTNYGYTF	TGCGCCAGCAAGGACACTAACTATGGCTACACCTTC
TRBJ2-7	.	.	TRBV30	CAWGGERRTNYEQYF	TGTGCCTGGGGCGGCGAAAGGCGGACCAACTACGAGCAGTACTTC
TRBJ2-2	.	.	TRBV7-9	CASSTSGRRATGELFF	TGTGCCAGCAGCACCTCGGGGAGGCGCGCCACCGGGGAGCTGTTTTTT
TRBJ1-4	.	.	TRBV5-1	CASSLSGATNEKLFF	TGCGCCAGCAGCTTGTCGGGGGCAACTAATGAAAAACTGTTTTTT
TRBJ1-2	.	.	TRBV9	CASSATDYYGYTF	TGTGCCAGCAGCGCGACAGATTACTATGGCTACACCTTC
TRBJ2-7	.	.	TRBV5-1	CASSPLTVNSYEQYF	TGCGCCAGCAGCCCCCTGACGGTCAACTCCTACGAGCAGTACTTC
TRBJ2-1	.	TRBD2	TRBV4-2	CASSQRSGGANNEQFF	TGTGCCAGCAGCCAGAGAAGCGGGGGGGCCAACAATGAGCAGTTCTTC
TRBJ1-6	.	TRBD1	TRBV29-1	CSVAGGNGLNSPLHF	TGCAGCGTAGCAGGGGGCAATGGCTTGAATTCACCCCTCCACTTT
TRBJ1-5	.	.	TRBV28	CASSLLFPSGNSNQPQHF	TGTGCCAGCAGTTTATTATTTCCGTCAGGAAATAGCAATCAGCCCCAGCATTTT
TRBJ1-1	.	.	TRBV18	CASSRWNTEAFF	TGTGCCAGCTCTCGATGGAACACTGAAGCTTTCTTT
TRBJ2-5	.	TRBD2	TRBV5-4	CASSLTSGGSQYF	TGTGCCAGCAGTCTGACTAGCGGGGGAAGCCAGTACTTC
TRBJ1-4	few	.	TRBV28	CASFSNEKLFF	TGTGCCAGCTTTAGTAATGAAAAACTGTTTTTT
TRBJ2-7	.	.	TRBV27	CASSLSEFYEQYF	TGTGCCAGCAGTCTATCGGAGTTCTACGAGCAGTACTTC
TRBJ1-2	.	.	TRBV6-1	CASSASGGGYGYTF	TGTGCCAGCAGCGCCTCGGGTGGAGGTTATGGCTACACCTTC
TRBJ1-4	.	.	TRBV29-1	CSVLDEKLFF	TGCAGCGTACTCGATGAAAAACTGTTTTTT
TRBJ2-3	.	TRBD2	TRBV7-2	CASSRPRGESTQYF	TGTGCCAGCAGCCGACCCCGGGGGGAGAGTACGCAGTATTTT
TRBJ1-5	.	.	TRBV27	CASSLKSNQPQHF	TGTGCCAGCAGTTTAAAAAGCAATCAGCCCCAGCATTTT
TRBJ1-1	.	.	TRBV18	CASSQGVENTEAFF	TGTGCCAGCTCCCAGGGAGTCGAGAACACTGAAGCTTTCTTT
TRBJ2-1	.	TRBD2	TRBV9	CASSDGGATGNEQFF	TGTGCCAGCAGTGACGGGGGGGCCACGGGCAATGAGCAGTTCTTC
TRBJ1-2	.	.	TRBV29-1	CSVVQGLTNYGYTF	TGCAGCGTTGTTCAAGGGCTAACTAACTATGGCTACACCTTC
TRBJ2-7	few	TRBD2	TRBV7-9	CASSPWGGDGSYEQYF	TGTGCCAGCAGCCCGTGGGGGGGGGACGGCTCCTACGAGCAGTACTTC
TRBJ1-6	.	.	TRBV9	CASTGTPYNSPLHF	TGTGCCAGCACCGGGACACCTTATAATTCACCCCTCCACTTT
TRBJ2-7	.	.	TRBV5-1	CASSRLDRPSSYEQYF	TGCGCCAGCAGCAGATTAGACAGGCCAAGCTCCTACGAGCAGTACTTC
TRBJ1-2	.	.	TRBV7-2	CASSLAGTVADYTF	TGTGCCAGCAGCTTAGCGGGGACCGTGGCCGACTACACCTTC
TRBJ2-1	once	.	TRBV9	CASGVGGSYNEQFF	TGTGCCAGCGGGGTAGGGGGCTCCTACAATGAGCAGTTCTTC
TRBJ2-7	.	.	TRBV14	CASSHLTGPSYEQYF	TGTGCCAGCAGCCACCTTACAGGGCCCTCCTACGAGCAGTACTTC
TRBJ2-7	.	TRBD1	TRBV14	CASSPAGGYEQYF	TGTGCCAGCAGCCCGGCAGGGGGCTACGAGCAGTACTTC
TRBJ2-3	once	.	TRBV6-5	CASSQLGDTQYF	TGTGCCAGCAGCCAGCTCGGGGATACGCAGTATTTT
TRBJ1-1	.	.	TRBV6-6	CASTYRVNTEAFF	TGTGCCAGCACTTACAGGGTGAACACTGAAGCTTTCTTT
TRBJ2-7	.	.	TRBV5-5	CASSLAGGTKAYEQYF	TGTGCCAGCAGCTTGGCTGGGGGGACAAAAGCCTACGAGCAGTACTTC